This passage covers 2 T cell receptor beta chains from one sample sequenced in a study of shared clonotypes between healthy human individuals. Assay used: immunoSEQ multiplex PCR; TCRdb lists only in-frame clones, some missing. The sample lists under 850,000 clones, 85% to 95% occurring once. Naivety among CD8 cells was defined by CD45RO negativity and positive CCR7 selection, thereby excluding terminally differentiated effector memory CD45RA+ cells. Specimen: naive CD8+ T cells sorted from blood. The source of these receptors is a man aged 30 to 45 in good health.

The J gene is TRBJ2-1, the V gene TRBV30; no reliable D call. The V gene lost 1 base and the J gene lost 10 bases, with 8 bases spanning the gap. Germline CDR1 and CDR2: GTSNPN and SVGIG (reference sequence). The CDR3 spans 11 residues. The CDR3 DNA follows: TGTGCCTGGAGTGGGCCTGGGGAGCAGTTCTTC. This gives the protein CAWSGPGEQFF.

The V gene is TRBV7-9, the J gene TRBJ2-1; D may be TRBD1 (6 bases). Trimming cost V 1 base and J 7 bases, with 14 bases left between them. The CDR3 runs 15 residues. Germline V gives CDR1 SEHNR, CDR2 FQNEAQ (reference sequence). As DNA, the CDR3 is TGTGCCAGCAGCTTAGACAGGGTAGCGATAAATGAGCAGTTCTTC. Amino acids: CASSLDRVAINEQFF.